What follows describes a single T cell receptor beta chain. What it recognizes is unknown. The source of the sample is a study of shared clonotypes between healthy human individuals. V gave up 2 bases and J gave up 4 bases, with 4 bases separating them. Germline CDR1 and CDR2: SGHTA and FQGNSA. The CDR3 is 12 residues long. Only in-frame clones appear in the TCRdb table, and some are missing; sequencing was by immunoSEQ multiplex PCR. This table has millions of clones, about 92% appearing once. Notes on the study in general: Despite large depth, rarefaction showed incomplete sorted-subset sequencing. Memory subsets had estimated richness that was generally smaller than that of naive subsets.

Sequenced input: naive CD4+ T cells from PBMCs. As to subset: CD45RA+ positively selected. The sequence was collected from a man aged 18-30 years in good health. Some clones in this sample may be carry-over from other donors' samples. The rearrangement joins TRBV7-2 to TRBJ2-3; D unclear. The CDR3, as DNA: TGTGCCAGCAGCTTAATTGCAGATACGCAGTATTTT. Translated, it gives CASSLIADTQYF.